Listed here is a single TCR beta chain. Its specificity is not known. The V end was cut by 4 bases, the J end by 8 bases, with 18 bases between. The CDR3 has 15 residues. From germline, CDR1 is SEHNR and CDR2 FQNEAQ (reference sequence). This specimen belongs to a study of post-analysis software for immune sequencing data. Overall study results and limits: A few TRBV segments occurring more often in patients than controls included TRBV5-6, TRBV5-1 and TRBV20-1.

The TCR beta cDNA libraries carried unique molecular identifiers. A single record per CDR3 protein comes from TCRdb applying MiXCR to the PCR reads. The data hold a few hundred thousand distinct CDR3 sequences, with roughly 36% observed a single time. Sequenced input: blood. The J gene is TRBJ2-1, the V gene TRBV7-9, with D perhaps assigned TRBD1 or TRBD2 (5 bases each). The receptor was derived from a girl under 18 with multiple sclerosis. The CDR3 spells CASSYVGETRDEQFF. The CDR3 DNA sequence: TGTGCCAGCAGCTATGTGGGGGAAACTAGAGATGAGCAGTTCTTC. The full variable domain, its missing parts supplied by reference TRBV7-9 and TRBJ2-1, is DTGVSQNPRHKITKRGQNVTFRCDPISEHNRLYWYRQTLGQGPEFLTYFQNEAQLEKSRLLSDRFSAERPKGSFSTLEIQRTEQGDSAMYLCASSYVGETRDEQFFGPGTRLTVL.